This T cell receptor (beta chain) was sequenced for a study of OX40 agonist ivuxolimab in advanced cancers. Turning to this clone: Its antigen is still unknown.

Study results and limitations: By week 6 at 0.1 to 3.0 mg/kg, blood CD4+ and CD8+ T cells had expanded clonally.

Assay: immunoSEQ multiplex PCR; the TCRdb copy retains only in-frame clones and omits some. The sample has over 85,000 clones, around 90% seen once. V lost 3 bases, J lost 7 bases, and 13 bases lay in between. The CDR3 totals 14 residues. CDR1 is SNHLY and CDR2 is FYNNEI in the germline V gene. Researchers took blood at baseline, on cycle 4 day 1, and on cycle 7 day 1. This rearrangement joins TRBV2 to TRBJ1-5; D not resolved. This TCR derives from an adult with an advanced solid tumor such as melanoma, head and neck, liver or kidney cancer. This specimen was CD4+ or CD8+ T cells sorted from blood, taken in a trial of the OX40 agonist ivuxolimab. The chain's CDR3 is CASSESVVGQPQHF. The CDR3, as DNA: TGTGCCAGCAGTGAGTCGGTGGTGGGGCAGCCCCAGCATTTT.